Listed here is a single T cell receptor (beta chain). Its matching antigen is unknown. The CDR3 loop spans 14 amino acids. Germline V lookup: CDR1 SGHDN, CDR2 FVKESK. The V gene lost 4 bases and the J gene lost 6 bases, with 15 bases spanning the gap. Generated by immunoSEQ multiplex PCR, the TCRdb table keeps only in-frame clones and is missing some. The profile shows some 50,000 clones, about 89% of them singletons. These data come from a study of OX40 agonist ivuxolimab in advanced cancers. For the study at large: An agonistic anti-OX40 (CD134) antibody, ivuxolimab, was used to treat the patients. Across the patients, intravenous ivuxolimab was delivered every 2 weeks at 0.01 to 10 mg/kg. Study outcomes and limitations: Antigens targeted by the expanded peripheral T cells were not determined. Expanded clones tended on average to be more numerous among CD8+ T cells than CD4+.

The chain has TRBV14 and TRBJ1-1; D is undetermined. Sequencing used CD4+ or CD8+ T cells sorted from blood, obtained in a trial of the OX40 agonist ivuxolimab. This clonotype was sampled from an adult with an advanced solid tumor such as melanoma, head and neck, liver or kidney cancer. The CDR3 nucleotides read TGTGCCAGCAGCCCGCTCGCCAGCCCCCCTGAAGCTTTCTTT. This translates into CASSPLASPPEAFF.